A single TCR beta chain is shown here with its context. Profiling relied on immunoSEQ multiplex PCR, and the TCRdb table lists in-frame clones only, not all of them. This table holds around 29,000 clones, approximately 94% found once. These data are taken from a study of T cell changes during pregnancy in multiple sclerosis. The CDR3 is made up of 15 amino acids. Germline CDR1 and CDR2: MNHEY and SVGAGI. Trimming pared 0 bases from V and 1 base from J, leaving 10 bases between. This TCR came from a female donor with multiple sclerosis, enrolled in a pregnancy study. This material consisted of CD8+ T cells from peripheral blood mononuclear cells, taken before pregnancy. The chain uses TRBV6-5 and TRBJ2-7; D might be TRBD1 (5 bases). The CDR3 loop reads CASSYSADSSYEQYF. CDR3 coding DNA: TGTGCCAGCAGTTACTCGGCCGACAGTTCCTACGAGCAGTACTTC.